The 20 T cell receptor beta chains in this list originate from one sample, sequenced in a study of T cell responses to AZD1222 COVID-19 vaccine. Some clones are missing from TCRdb's copy, which holds only in-frame ones; the method was immunoSEQ multiplex PCR. The sample carries 85,000 to 90,000 clones, more than 75% recorded once. Source: peripheral blood, taken on day 0 of AZD1222 vaccination. The receptors were gathered from an adult in good health.

This chain joins TRBV15 and TRBJ1-1; no firm D call. V shed 1 base and J shed 12 bases, with 15 bases lying between them. The germline V gene encodes CDR1 LNHNV and CDR2 YYDKDF (reference sequence). CDR3 length: 13 amino acids. The CDR3 DNA reads TGTGCCACCAGCAGAGGGGGAGGATTCAGAACTTTCTTT. Protein sequence: CATSRGGGFRTFF.

The gene calls are TRBV7-9 and TRBJ1-2, with 11 bases aligning to TRBD1. CDR1 is SEHNR and CDR2 is FQNEAQ in the germline V gene (reference sequence). V dropped 10 bases and J dropped 7; count of bases not matched to a gene: 11. The CDR3 extends over 14 amino acids. CDR3 loop: CATGTGGSVGGYTF. CDR3 DNA sequence: TGTGCCACCGGGACAGGGGGGAGTGTCGGTGGCTACACCTTC.

The chain combines TRBV30 with TRBJ2-2, with TRBD2 identical over 12 bases. CDR3 length: 15 residues. Germline lookup yields CDR1 GTSNPN and CDR2 SVGIG (reference sequence). The junction had 5 bases not matched to a gene; V was cut back by 5 bases and J by 4 bases. CDR3 nucleotide sequence: TGTGCCTGGGCGGGACTAGCGGGCGTCACCGGGGAGCTGTTTTTT. Translation gives CAWAGLAGVTGELFF.

The V call is TRBV5-5, the J call TRBJ2-7, with D possibly being TRBD2 (6 bases). The V gene's germline CDR1 is SGHKS and CDR2 YYEKEE (reference sequence). The ends were cut back, 3 bases at V and 3 bases at J, with 10 bases in the middle. The length of the CDR3 is 13 residues. CDR3 loop: CASSWGLSYEQYF. CDR3 in DNA: TGTGCCAGCAGCTGGGGACTGAGCTACGAGCAGTACTTC.

This chain links TRBV19 with TRBJ2-5; the match to TRBD1 covers 7 bases. V lost 3 bases and J lost 5; bases outside the gene matches: 9. Per the germline V gene, CDR1 is LNHDA and CDR2 is SQIVND (reference sequence). The CDR3 runs to 15 residues. The CDR3 protein is CASSMGKGAGETQYF. The DNA of the CDR3 is TGTGCCAGTAGTATGGGCAAGGGGGCAGGGGAGACCCAGTACTTC.

The rearrangement joins TRBV18 to TRBJ2-1, with D unresolved. CDR3 size: 16 residues. V was cut by 1 base and J by 8 bases, with 18 bases left in between. In germline, CDR1 is KGHSH, CDR2 LQKENI. The CDR3 coding sequence is TGTGCCAGCTCACCACTGGGCAGCTCATCAAAGCATGAGCAGTTCTTC. Translation: CASSPLGSSSKHEQFF.

The CDR3 here is CASSPRTGGATEAFF. CDR3 nucleotides: TGTGCCAGCAGCCCCCGCACAGGGGGCGCCACTGAAGCTTTCTTT. This chain joins TRBV28 and TRBJ1-1; 9 positions match TRBD1. Germline CDR1 reads MDHEN; CDR2 reads SYDVKM. This CDR3 is 15 amino acids long. Unmatched junction bases numbered 9, after V lost 6 bases and J lost 4 bases.

The V gene is TRBV11-2, the J gene TRBJ2-5; D not resolved. The V gene lost 0 bases and the J gene lost 4 bases, with 12 bases spanning the gap. The CDR3 contains 15 residues. From germline, CDR1 is SGHAT and CDR2 FQNNGV. CDR3 region: CASSLDLTVLETQYF. CDR3 coding DNA: TGTGCCAGCAGCTTAGATCTTACAGTCCTAGAGACCCAGTACTTC.

This clone is judged medium-sized. The CDR3 DNA follows: TGCGCCAGCAGCTTGGGGGAAGGGGACACAGATACGCAGTATTTT. Its translation: CASSLGEGDTDTQYF. The chain has TRBV5-1 and TRBJ2-3; D is possibly TRBD1 (5 bases). V dropped 0 bases and J dropped 2 bases, with 10 bases sitting between them. Germline V gene data show CDR1 as SGHRS and CDR2 as YFSETQ. The CDR3 sequence is 15 residues long.

The chain employs TRBV7-6 and TRBJ2-7, with 9 nucleotides matching TRBD1. Germline V gene lookup returns CDR1 SGHVS and CDR2 FNYEAQ. The CDR3 is made up of 16 amino acids. With 0 bases clipped from V and 5 bases from J, the junction kept 8 bases outside the gene matches. DNA for the CDR3: TGTGCCAGCAGCTTAGCCGTCGGACAGGGGTTAGACGAGCAGTACTTC. Encoded protein: CASSLAVGQGLDEQYF.

The chain uses TRBV6-5 and TRBJ1-6; D is possibly TRBD1 (6 bases). Trimming pared 6 bases from V and 9 bases from J, leaving 15 bases between. Germline-derived CDR1 and CDR2 are MNHEY and SVGAGI. The CDR3 runs 14 residues. The CDR3 region has the DNA TGTGCCAGCAGCACTCCCGAGGGGGGTTCACCCCTCCACTTT. It codes for CASSTPEGGSPLHF.

The genes are TRBV29-1 and TRBJ1-1, with D possibly TRBD1 on 5 matching bases. Trimming cost V 4 bases and J 6 bases, with 15 bases left between them. This CDR3 comprises 13 residues. Germline CDR1 is SQVTM and CDR2 is ANQGSEA. The CDR3 sequence is CSVAAQGYAEAFF. Here the CDR3 DNA reads TGCAGCGTTGCTGCCCAGGGATACGCTGAAGCTTTCTTT.

This clone was seen only once. The chain couples TRBV4-1 to TRBJ2-7; 8 positions match TRBD2. CDR1 MGHRA and CDR2 YSYEKL come from the germline V gene. The CDR3 contains 14 residues. J gave up 4 bases and V 7 bases, and 9 bases lay outside the gene matches. The CDR3: CASTRAGGEYEQYF. The CDR3 DNA follows: TGCGCCAGCACCCGGGCCGGGGGGGAATACGAGCAGTACTTC.

The chain couples TRBV5-5 to TRBJ2-7, with 7 nucleotides matching TRBD1. The CDR3 covers 13 residues. Germline V gene sequence: CDR1 SGHKS, CDR2 YYEKEE (reference sequence). The ends lost 2 bases at V and 3 bases at J; junction bases unmatched: 2. CDR3 bases: TGTGCCAGCAGCTTCCAGGGGGACTACGAGCAGTACTTC. Its translation is CASSFQGDYEQYF.

The rearrangement links TRBV18 to TRBJ2-6; no firm D call. From germline, CDR1 is KGHSH and CDR2 LQKENI. This CDR3 is built from 14 residues. Trimming took 5 bases from V and 3 from J, leaving 8 bases between them. The CDR3 region is CASSETSGANVLTF. CDR3 DNA: TGTGCCAGCTCAGAGACAAGTGGGGCCAACGTCCTGACTTTC.

V is TRBV2 and J is TRBJ2-7; 10 nucleotides align to TRBD2. J gave up 3 bases and V 6 bases, and 5 bases lay outside the gene matches. The CDR3 loop spans 14 amino acids. Germline V gene data show CDR1 as SNHLY and CDR2 as FYNNEI. CDR3 coding DNA: TGTGCCAGCAGACAAGCGGGGGGGTACTACGAGCAGTACTTC. Translating it yields CASRQAGGYYEQYF.

This chain uses TRBV19 with TRBJ1-2; 9 nucleotides agree with TRBD1. Germline loops: CDR1 LNHDA, CDR2 SQIVND (reference sequence). The CDR3 runs 17 residues. The trim removed 3 bases at V and 4 bases at J, leaving 12 bases unmatched. In nucleotides, the CDR3 is TGTGCCAGTAGTATCCCGGCCGGGACAGGGTCTATCTATGGCTACACCTTC. This encodes CASSIPAGTGSIYGYTF.

The chain combines TRBV29-1 with TRBJ2-7, with 7 positions matching TRBD2. The length of the CDR3 is 14 residues. Germline V lookup: CDR1 SQVTM, CDR2 ANQGSEA. The V gene end was trimmed by 4 bases and the J gene end by 3 bases; junction bases not matched to a gene: 9. The CDR3 here is CSVARGGQGYEQYF. CDR3 in DNA: TGCAGCGTTGCGCGCGGGGGTCAGGGCTACGAGCAGTACTTC.

The rearrangement uses TRBV5-4 and TRBJ1-1; a possible D gene is TRBD1 (6 bases). There are 16 residues in the CDR3. Germline V gene sequence: CDR1 SGHNT, CDR2 YYREEE (reference sequence). V dropped 4 bases and J dropped 5 bases, with 21 bases sitting between them. CDR3 DNA sequence: TGTGCCAGCAGCCAAACCGGGACACTTAGGGAGACTGAAGCTTTCTTT. Translating it yields CASSQTGTLRETEAFF.

This rearrangement joins TRBV27 to TRBJ1-1; 10 bases are a match to TRBD1. This CDR3 contains 13 residues. Germline V gives CDR1 MNHEY, CDR2 SMNVEV (reference sequence). With 8 bases clipped from V and 1 base from J, the junction kept 1 base outside the gene matches. Here the CDR3 reads CASGTGANTEAFF. In nucleotides, the CDR3 is TGTGCCAGCGGGACAGGGGCGAACACTGAAGCTTTCTTT.